This T cell receptor beta chain stems from a study of cytomegalovirus exposure and HLA in healthy donors. Study-level points and caveats: The CMV antigen specificity of a few CMV-associated chains was confirmed through in vitro analysis. The study designated over 150 TCR beta chains cytomegalovirus-associated.

The CDR3 contains 13 residues. Trimming cost V 3 bases and J 0 bases, with 6 bases left between them. Germline CDR1 LNHDA, CDR2 SQIVND (reference sequence). TCRdb's copy holds only in-frame clones and misses some; the assay was immunoSEQ multiplex PCR. This sample has around 150,000 clones, with about 86% found just once. Only one count was recorded for this clone. Its specificity is not known. This receptor was identified in a woman younger than 30 in good health and CMV-seronegative. Sequencing input: PBMCs. This rearrangement joins TRBV19 to TRBJ2-7; D gene unclear. The CDR3 bases are TGTGCCAGTAGTATGTGGCCCTCCTACGAGCAGTACTTC. Its translation is CASSMWPSYEQYF. Filled out from reference TRBV19 and TRBJ2-7, the complete variable domain reads DGGITQSPKYLFRKEGQNVTLSCEQNLNHDAMYWYRQDPGQGLRLIYYSQIVNDFQKGDIAEGYSVSREKKESFPLTVTSAQKNPTAFYLCASSMWPSYEQYFGPGTRLTVT.